The source of this T cell receptor beta chain is a study of blood T cell repertoires in COVID-19. In the study overall: Acute-phase and convalescent COVID-19 samples originated in the United States, Italy and Spain. Nucleic acid was either cDNA or gDNA, and it came from T cells, B-cell-depleted T cells, or PBMCs.

The assay was immunoSEQ multiplex PCR, and TCRdb's table has in-frame clones only and misses some. Among roughly 240,000 clones listed, approximately 85% were seen once. V gave up 1 base and J gave up 7 bases; unmatched junction bases: 10. This CDR3 contains 17 residues. CDR1 and CDR2 (germline): LGHDT, YNNKEL (reference sequence). Individuals drawn from under 30 US areas were about 18 to 90 years old. Cohorts were based on clinical histories the participants reported. The chain couples TRBV3-1 (or the pseudogene TRBV3-2) to TRBJ2-1; 10 bases are shared with TRBD2. What was sequenced was PBMCs or T cells enriched from blood (not recorded which). The receptor's source is a woman aged 45-60 years with acute COVID-19. CDR3: CASSQGPSSGGWNEQFF. The CDR3, as DNA: TGTGCCAGCAGCCAAGGCCCCTCTAGCGGGGGCTGGAATGAGCAGTTCTTC.